The 14 T cell receptor beta chains given below trace back to one sample, sequenced in a study of blood T cell repertoires in COVID-19. Sequencing used immunoSEQ multiplex PCR; TCRdb keeps in-frame clones, though not all of them. The sample includes approximately 110,000 clones, approximately 80% seen only once; the top ten take 8% to 9.5%. The source material was peripheral blood. The receptor set was obtained from a woman in her sixties or seventies with acute or convalescent COVID-19.

The chain recombines TRBV4-3 with TRBJ2-3; 8 positions agree with TRBD2. V was pared by 1 base and J by 0 bases, with 18 bases of the junction left unmatched. This CDR3 contains 21 residues. Germline CDR1 is LGHNA and CDR2 is YSLEER. The CDR3 loop is CASSQAGRVSLGDSSTDTQYF. Written as DNA, the CDR3 is TGCGCCAGCAGCCAAGCCGGGAGGGTCAGTTTGGGGGACTCTAGCACAGATACGCAGTATTTT.

The chain joins TRBV9 to TRBJ2-5; 8 bases match TRBD2. Germline CDR1 SGDLS, CDR2 YYNGEE. V dropped 4 bases and J dropped 2; count of bases not matched to a gene: 7. CDR3 length: 15 residues. The CDR3 sequence: CASSFGGDFQETQYF. DNA of the CDR3: TGTGCCAGCAGCTTCGGGGGGGACTTTCAAGAGACCCAGTACTTC.

The chain combines TRBV27 with TRBJ2-1; 11 nucleotides align to TRBD2. Unmatched junction bases numbered 6, after V lost 1 base and J lost 7 bases. This CDR3 has 16 amino acids. Germline V gene lookup returns CDR1 MNHEY and CDR2 SMNVEV (reference sequence). CDR3 in amino acids: CASSLLAGGPGNEQFF. The CDR3 DNA sequence: TGTGCCAGCAGTTTATTAGCGGGAGGGCCAGGGAATGAGCAGTTCTTC.

This clone was observed once. V is TRBV30 and J is TRBJ1-3, with D unresolved. Per germline, CDR1 GTSNPN and CDR2 SVGIG (reference sequence). Trimming cost V 5 bases and J 0 bases, with 11 bases left between them. The CDR3 has 14 residues. The CDR3 here is CAWQVGDSGNTIYF. As DNA, the CDR3 is TGTGCCTGGCAGGTCGGGGACTCTGGAAACACCATATATTTT.

The chain couples TRBV6-2 or TRBV6-3 to TRBJ2-7; a possible D gene is TRBD2 (6 bases). Trimming took off 2 bases at V and 1 base at J, with 12 bases between the two ends. Germline CDR1 and CDR2: MNHEY and SVGEGT. The CDR3 extends over 15 amino acids. This CDR3 is CASSYPGSGSYEQYF. The CDR3 DNA reads TGTGCCAGCAGTTACCCGGGTAGCGGATCCTACGAGCAGTACTTC.

This clone was found a few times. J is TRBJ2-7 and V is TRBV2; 7 bases align to TRBD1. The V and J ends lost 7 bases and 4 bases, in that order; junction bases with no gene match: 13. The germline V gene has CDR1 SNHLY and CDR2 FYNNEI. CDR3 length equals 15 residues. This CDR3 reads CASTIQGQREYEQYF. CDR3 in DNA: TGTGCCAGCACAATCCAGGGACAGAGGGAGTACGAGCAGTACTTC.

V usage is TRBV4-3 and J usage is TRBJ1-1; D is perhaps TRBD1 (5 bases). Germline V gene data show CDR1 as LGHNA and CDR2 as YSLEER. The CDR3 has 15 residues. Deletions cut 1 base from V and 1 base from J, with 10 bases between. As DNA, the CDR3 is TGCGCCAGCAGCCAAGGCAGGGTTGCGAACACTGAAGCTTTCTTT. Translation: CASSQGRVANTEAFF.

V is TRBV5-1 and J is TRBJ2-7; weak D call: TRBD1 (6 bases). Trimming removed 0 bases from V and 3 bases from J, with 7 bases in between. In germline, CDR1 is SGHRS, CDR2 YFSETQ. This CDR3 has 13 residues. The chain's CDR3 is CASSLEGGYEQYF. The CDR3 nucleotides read TGCGCCAGCAGCTTGGAAGGGGGCTACGAGCAGTACTTC.

This clone has more than one count but fewer than ten. The V and J genes are TRBV29-1 and TRBJ2-6; possibly TRBD1 for D (6 bases). Trimming shortened V by 3 bases and J by 4 bases, and 13 bases separated the two germline ends. The CDR3 has 15 amino acids. The germline V gene has CDR1 SQVTM and CDR2 ANQGSEA. The CDR3 region is CSVDVTGTGANVLTF. CDR3 nucleotides: TGCAGCGTTGACGTAACAGGGACCGGGGCCAACGTCCTGACTTTC.

V is TRBV24-1 and J is TRBJ2-2; the D gene is possibly TRBD1 (7 bases). From germline, CDR1 is KGHDR and CDR2 SFDVKD. Trimming shortened V by 3 bases and J by 7 bases, and 14 bases separated the two germline ends. This CDR3 contains 15 residues. This chain's CDR3 is CATSDTAGGHGELFF. The CDR3 region has the DNA TGTGCCACCAGTGATACGGCAGGGGGGCACGGGGAGCTGTTTTTT.

The rearrangement uses TRBV9 and TRBJ2-1; possibly TRBD2 for D (6 bases). The V and J ends lost 0 bases and 4 bases respectively, with 8 bases between them. The germline V gene encodes CDR1 SGDLS and CDR2 YYNGEE. CDR3 size: 14 residues. The CDR3 nucleotides are TGTGCCAGCAGCGTAGGGGACTCTTACAATGAGCAGTTCTTC. This sequence encodes CASSVGDSYNEQFF.

J is TRBJ2-5 and V is TRBV9, with TRBD2 matching over 8 bases. J was trimmed by 5 bases and V by 4 bases; bases with no gene match: 13. Germline CDR1 and CDR2: SGDLS and YYNGEE. The CDR3 totals 16 residues. CDR3 nucleotides: TGTGCCAGCAGCATCACCGGGACTAGGGGGTTGGAGACCCAGTACTTC. Protein: CASSITGTRGLETQYF. The whole variable domain, remainder taken from reference TRBV9 and TRBJ2-5, is DSGVTQTPKHLITATGQRVTLRCSPRSGDLSVYWYQQSLDQGLQFLIQYYNGEERAKGNILERFSAQQFPDLHSELNLSSLELGDSALYFCASSITGTRGLETQYFGPGTRLLVL.

This clone occurred a few times. The chain links TRBV28 to TRBJ1-5; D call uncertain. The CDR3 totals 16 residues. Per the germline V gene, CDR1 is MDHEN and CDR2 is SYDVKM. V was clipped by 4 bases and J by 0 bases, with 13 bases between them. The CDR3, as DNA: TGTGCCAGCAGTTCCCCCCGGACTCCTAGCAATCAGCCCCAGCATTTT. Protein: CASSSPRTPSNQPQHF.

The chain couples TRBV11-2 to TRBJ2-3, with 8 bases lining up with TRBD2. This CDR3 spans 15 amino acids. CDR1 is SGHAT and CDR2 is FQNNGV in the germline V gene. The J segment lost 3 bases and the V segment lost 4 bases, leaving 6 bases of the junction unmatched. The CDR3 sequence: CASSSRLAQTDTQYF. The CDR3 DNA follows: TGTGCCAGCAGCTCCCGACTAGCGCAGACAGATACGCAGTATTTT.